The table lists the clone carrying this T cell receptor (beta chain) with a count of one. This sample is part of a study of blood T cell repertoires in COVID-19. Study-wide context: The origin of the acute and convalescent COVID-19 samples was the United States, Italy and Spain. The analysed material was cDNA or gDNA that came from T cells, B-cell-depleted T cells, or PBMCs.

CDR3 length: 13 amino acids. Germline values: CDR1 ENHRY, CDR2 SYGVKD. After removal of 6 bases from V and 7 bases from J, the junction contained 7 bases not matched to a gene. As handled by the study authors: Researchers report that nucleated cell counts were estimated from reference gene primer amplification. Generated by immunoSEQ multiplex PCR, the TCRdb table keeps only in-frame clones and is missing some. V and J calls and clone size are given by that table; D and trimming were obtained from the DNA. The table has 100,000 to 150,000 clones, 65% to 90% seen once. The gene calls are TRBV10-3 and TRBJ1-2; 8 bases are a match to TRBD1. The sequence was obtained from a man aged 80 or over with active or convalescent COVID-19. Sequenced: peripheral blood. The CDR3 protein is CAIRTPDRVGYTF. CDR3 sequence (DNA): TGTGCCATCAGGACCCCGGACAGGGTTGGCTACACCTTC.